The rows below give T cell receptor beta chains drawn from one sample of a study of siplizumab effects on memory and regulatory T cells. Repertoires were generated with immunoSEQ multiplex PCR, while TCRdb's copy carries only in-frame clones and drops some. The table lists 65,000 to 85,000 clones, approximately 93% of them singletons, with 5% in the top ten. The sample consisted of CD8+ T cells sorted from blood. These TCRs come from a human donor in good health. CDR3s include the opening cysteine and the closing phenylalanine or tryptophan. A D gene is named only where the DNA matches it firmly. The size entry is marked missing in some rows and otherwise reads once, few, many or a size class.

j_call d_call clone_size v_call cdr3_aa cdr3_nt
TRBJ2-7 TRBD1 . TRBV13 CASRGQGRVYEQYF TGTGCCAGCCGTGGACAGGGACGCGTTTACGAGCAGTACTTC
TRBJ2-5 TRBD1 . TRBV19 CASRGQGEETQYF TGTGCCAGTCGAGGTCAGGGGGAAGAGACCCAGTACTTC
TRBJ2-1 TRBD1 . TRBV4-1 CASSAGQGHNEQFF TGCGCCAGCAGCGCCGGACAGGGTCACAATGAGCAGTTCTTC
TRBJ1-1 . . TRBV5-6 CASTQGGRDTEAFF TGTGCCAGCACCCAAGGGGGGAGGGACACTGAAGCTTTCTTT
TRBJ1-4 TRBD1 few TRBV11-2 CASSLETGTGVEKLFF TGTGCCAGCAGCCTCGAAACCGGGACAGGGGTTGAAAAACTGTTTTTT
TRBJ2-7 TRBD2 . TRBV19 CASSAGGTISYEQYF TGTGCCAGTAGTGCGGGGGGGACTATCTCCTACGAGCAGTACTTC
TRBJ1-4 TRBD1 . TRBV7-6 CASSFGQATNEKLFF TGTGCCAGCAGCTTCGGACAGGCAACTAATGAAAAACTGTTTTTT
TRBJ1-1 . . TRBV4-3 CASSQRLYQEAEAFF TGCGCCAGCAGCCAGCGCCTCTATCAGGAGGCTGAAGCTTTCTTT
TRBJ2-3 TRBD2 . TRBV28 CASTTRLAGGPDTQYF TGTGCCAGCACTACTAGACTAGCGGGGGGGCCAGATACGCAGTATTTT
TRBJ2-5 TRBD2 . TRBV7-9 CASSLAVGGIDGQYF TGTGCCAGCAGCTTAGCCGTGGGGGGGATCGATGGCCAGTACTTC
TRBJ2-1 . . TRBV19 CASSTSPSGDRINEQFF TGTGCCAGTAGTACTAGCCCGTCAGGGGATAGGATCAATGAGCAGTTCTTC
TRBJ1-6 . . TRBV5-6 CASSLGAVNNSPLHF TGTGCCAGCAGCTTGGGGGCAGTAAATAATTCACCCCTCCACTTT
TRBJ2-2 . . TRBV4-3 CASSQSPAGELFF TGCGCCAGCAGCCAAAGTCCCGCCGGGGAGCTGTTTTTT
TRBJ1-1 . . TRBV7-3 CASSLSSGPLVEAFF TGTGCCAGCAGCTTATCCTCGGGGCCGTTGGTTGAAGCTTTCTTT
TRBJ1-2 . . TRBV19 CASSTKPMANYGYTF TGTGCCAGTAGTACTAAACCAATGGCTAACTATGGCTACACCTTC
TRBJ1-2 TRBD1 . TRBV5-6 CASSVLTGVGGYGYTF TGTGCCAGCAGCGTACTAACAGGGGTTGGTGGCTATGGCTACACCTTC
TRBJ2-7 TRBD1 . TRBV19 CASSHGTGGYEQYF TGTGCCAGTAGTCATGGGACAGGGGGATACGAGCAGTACTTC
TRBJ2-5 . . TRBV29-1 CSVKNTETQYF TGCAGCGTCAAAAACACAGAGACCCAGTACTTC
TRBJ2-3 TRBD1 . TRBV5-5 CASSWGQGEAPDTQYF TGTGCCAGCAGTTGGGGACAGGGGGAAGCACCAGATACGCAGTATTTT
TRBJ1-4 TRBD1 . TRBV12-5 CASGLGPGQYNEKLFF TGTGCTAGTGGTTTGGGACCGGGACAGTATAATGAAAAACTGTTTTTT
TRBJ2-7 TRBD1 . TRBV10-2 CASNLGGPSSYEQYF TGCGCCAGCAACTTAGGGGGCCCAAGCTCCTACGAGCAGTACTTC
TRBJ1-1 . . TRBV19 CASSISGLQGAFF TGTGCCAGTAGTATATCGGGCCTACAAGGGGCTTTCTTT
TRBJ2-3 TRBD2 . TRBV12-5 CASGPSGSGGQTDTQYF TGTGCTAGTGGACCATCGGGTAGCGGGGGCCAGACAGATACGCAGTATTTT
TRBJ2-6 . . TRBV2 CASSVVWDPGANVLTF TGTGCCAGCAGTGTGGTCTGGGACCCTGGGGCCAACGTCCTGACTTTC
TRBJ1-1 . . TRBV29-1 CSVVLIVSAYTEAFF TGCAGCGTTGTTCTTATCGTATCGGCGTACACTGAAGCTTTCTTT
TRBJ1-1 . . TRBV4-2 CASSQGGNTEAFF TGTGCCAGCAGCCAAGGAGGGAACACTGAAGCTTTCTTT
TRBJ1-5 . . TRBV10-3 CAISESGEINQPQHF TGTGCCATCAGTGAGTCAGGGGAGATCAATCAGCCCCAGCATTTT
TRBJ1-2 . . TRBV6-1 CASRPPLVRRDGYTF TGTGCCAGCAGACCACCCCTAGTAAGGAGGGATGGCTACACCTTC
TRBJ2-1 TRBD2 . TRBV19 CASSRTSEFYNEQFF TGTGCCAGTAGCAGGACTAGCGAATTTTACAATGAGCAGTTCTTC
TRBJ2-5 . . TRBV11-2 CASSLELQETQYF TGTGCCAGCAGCTTAGAACTTCAAGAGACCCAGTACTTC
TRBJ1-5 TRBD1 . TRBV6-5 CASSQGDQPQHF TGTGCCAGCAGTCAGGGGGATCAGCCCCAGCATTTT
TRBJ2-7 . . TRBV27 CASSLYHSYEQYF TGTGCCAGCAGTTTATACCACAGCTACGAGCAGTACTTC
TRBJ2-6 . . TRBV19 CASSISAGANVLTF TGTGCCAGTAGTATATCGGCCGGGGCCAACGTCCTGACTTTC
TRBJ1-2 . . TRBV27 CASSSTPYSDGYTF TGTGCCAGCAGTTCCACCCCCTATTCGGATGGCTACACCTTC
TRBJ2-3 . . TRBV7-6 CASRRTSGGSDTQYF TGTGCCAGCAGGCGGACTTCTGGGGGGTCGGATACGCAGTATTTT
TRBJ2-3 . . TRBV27 CASSLASTDTQYF TGTGCCAGCAGTTTAGCGAGCACAGATACGCAGTATTTT
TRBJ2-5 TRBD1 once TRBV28 CASSSGQVSQETQYF TGTGCCAGCAGCTCTGGACAGGTCTCCCAAGAGACCCAGTACTTC
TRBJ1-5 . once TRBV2 CASSESPYSNQPQHF TGTGCCAGCAGTGAAAGTCCTTATAGCAATCAGCCCCAGCATTTT
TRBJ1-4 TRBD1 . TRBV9 CASSVDDRAKEKLFF TGTGCCAGCAGCGTCGATGACAGGGCAAAGGAAAAACTGTTTTTT
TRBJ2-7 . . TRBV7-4 CASSFWPPHDSYEQYF TGTGCCAGCAGCTTTTGGCCTCCCCACGACTCCTACGAGCAGTACTTC
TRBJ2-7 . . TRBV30 CAWSDLIGSGGQYF TGTGCCTGGAGTGACTTGATCGGCAGTGGGGGGCAGTACTTC
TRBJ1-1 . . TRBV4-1 CASSQDTEAFF TGCGCCAGCAGCCAAGACACCGAAGCTTTCTTT
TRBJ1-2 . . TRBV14 CASSQGVYYGYTF TGTGCCAGCAGCCAAGGAGTTTACTATGGCTACACCTTC
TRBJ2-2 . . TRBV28 CASSKGLRTGELFF TGTGCCAGCAGTAAGGGACTTCGTACCGGGGAGCTGTTTTTT
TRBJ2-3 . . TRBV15 CATSRPGLNTDTQYF TGTGCCACCAGCAGACCAGGGCTTAACACAGATACGCAGTATTTT
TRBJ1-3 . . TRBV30 CAWSVGSSGNTIYF TGTGCCTGGAGTGTAGGGAGCTCTGGAAACACCATATATTTT
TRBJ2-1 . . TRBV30 CAWSVRSLTDEQFF TGTGCCTGGAGTGTAAGGTCCTTAACGGATGAGCAGTTCTTC
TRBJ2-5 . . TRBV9 CASSVGFQETQYF TGTGCCAGCAGCGTAGGTTTTCAAGAGACCCAGTACTTC